The entry that follows covers one TCR beta chain sequence. Its cognate antigen is unknown. Arm-PCR of CDR3 regions and iRepertoire HTBI primers were used to build TCR beta libraries. Each CDR3 protein gets one entry after TCRdb re-called the multiplex PCR reads with MiXCR. The sample consists of hundreds of thousands of distinct CDR3 sequences, roughly 21% of them appearing once. Time point denoted: persistent/refractory GD, antithyroid drugs over 5 years with positive TRAb. Making the TCR library involved RNA that had been extracted from PBMCs. The data stem from a study of regulatory T cells in long-lasting Graves disease. Study-wide results and caveats: Having few samples may have compromised the accuracy. Persistent cases of Graves' showed reduced TCR diversity relative to newly diagnosed patients. Segments TRBV28, TRBJ1-2 and TRBJ2-5 showed preferential usage in persistent disease. Those with persistent disease had in common more public clonotypes (2,741) than new patients (approximately 890).

Trimming removed 3 bases from V and 3 bases from J, with 10 bases in between. CDR1 is SGHAT, CDR2 FQNNGV, per germline. This CDR3 spans 14 amino acids. The specimen was peripheral blood mononuclear cells (PBMCs), collected when the disease was refractory, from a patient treated with antithyroid drugs. This chain connects TRBV11-2 to TRBJ2-3; possible D gene TRBD2, 6 bases. This TCR came from a female donor with Graves disease. The CDR3 here is CASSFGRGTDTQYF. The CDR3 DNA is TGTGCCAGCAGCTTTGGTCGGGGGACAGATACGCAGTATTTT. The whole variable domain, filled in from reference TRBV11-2 and TRBJ2-3, reads EAGVAQSPRYKIIEKRQSVAFWCNPISGHATLYWYQQILGQGPKLLIQFQNNGVVDDSQLPKDRFSAERLKGVDSTLKIQPAKLEDSAVYLCASSFGRGTDTQYFGPGTRLTVL.